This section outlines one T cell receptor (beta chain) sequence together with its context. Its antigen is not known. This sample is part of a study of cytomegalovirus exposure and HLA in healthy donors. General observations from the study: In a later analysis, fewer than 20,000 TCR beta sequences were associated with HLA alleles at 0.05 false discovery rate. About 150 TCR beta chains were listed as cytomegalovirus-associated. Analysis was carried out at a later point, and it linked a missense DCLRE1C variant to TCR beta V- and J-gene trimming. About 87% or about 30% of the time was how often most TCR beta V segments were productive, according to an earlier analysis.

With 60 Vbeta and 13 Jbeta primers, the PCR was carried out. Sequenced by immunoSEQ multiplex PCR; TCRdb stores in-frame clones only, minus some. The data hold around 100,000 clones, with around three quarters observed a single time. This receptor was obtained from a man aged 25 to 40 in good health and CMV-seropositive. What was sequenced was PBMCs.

This CDR3 is CASSLRRGGGGTSTDTQYF. CDR3 DNA: TGTGCCAGCAGCTTAAGAAGAGGCGGGGGGGGAACTAGCACAGATACGCAGTATTTT. The chain links TRBV11-2 to TRBJ2-3; TRBD2 matches 9 bases. CDR1 is SGHAT and CDR2 is FQNNGV in the germline V gene. The CDR3 contains 19 residues. After removal of 2 bases from V and 0 bases from J, the junction contained 12 bases not matched to a gene.